Shown below are 6 T cell receptor beta chains from a single sample sequenced in a study of blood T cell repertoires in COVID-19. Sequencing was performed with immunoSEQ multiplex PCR; in TCRdb, only in-frame clones are kept and a portion is missing. Of a few hundred thousand clones listed, 65% to 85% are singletons. Input material: peripheral blood. The origin of the receptors is a person aged 70 to 85 with COVID-19, enrolled during active disease.

The chain employs TRBV24-1 and TRBJ2-4; 9 bases map to TRBD1. J lost 0 bases, V lost 9 bases, and 14 bases had no gene match. The CDR3 sequence is 18 residues long. Germline-derived CDR1 and CDR2 are KGHDR and SFDVKD. For the CDR3, the DNA is TGTGCCACCCTACTCCGGGACAGGGTTGGGATAGCCAAAAACATTCAGTACTTC. It translates to CATLLRDRVGIAKNIQYF.

This sequence joins TRBV5-1 and TRBJ2-2; maybe TRBD2 (7 bases). This CDR3 region has 16 residues. The germline V and J ends were trimmed by 0 bases and 5 bases, with 14 bases remaining between them. CDR1 SGHRS and CDR2 YFSETQ come from the germline V gene. The CDR3 reads CASSLAGGAETGELFF. The CDR3 DNA reads as TGCGCCAGCAGCTTGGCTGGGGGGGCCGAAACCGGGGAGCTGTTTTTT.

This rearrangement joins TRBV27 to TRBJ2-7; 9 nucleotides agree with TRBD1. The junction had 7 bases not matched to a gene; V was cut back by 4 bases and J by 6 bases. The CDR3 runs to 14 residues. The germline CDR1 and CDR2 sequences are MNHEY and SMNVEV (reference sequence). In DNA, the CDR3 is TGTGCCAGCAGTTCCCTCCCACAGGGGGCCGAGCAGTACTTC. This sequence encodes CASSSLPQGAEQYF.

The V call is TRBV5-4, the J call TRBJ1-2; D is uncertain. V was pared by 4 bases and J by 4 bases, with 14 bases between. Per germline, CDR1 SGHNT and CDR2 YYREEE (reference sequence). The length of the CDR3 is 14 residues. The CDR3 reads CASSPWAAGYGYTF. DNA of the CDR3: TGTGCCAGCAGCCCGTGGGCGGCGGGCTATGGCTACACCTTC.

This clone has just one count. J is TRBJ2-5 and V is TRBV28, with a possible D match to TRBD2 (5 bases). The ends were cut back, 7 bases at V and 1 base at J, with 16 bases in the middle. This CDR3 contains 15 residues. Germline CDR1 is MDHEN and CDR2 is SYDVKM. The CDR3 DNA sequence: TGTGCCAGCATTGTTGCGGGCATGTCCCAAGAGACCCAGTACTTC. This codes for CASIVAGMSQETQYF.

The chain combines TRBV5-1 with TRBJ2-3, with TRBD1 matching over 8 bases. The J segment lost 5 bases and the V segment lost 2 bases, leaving 10 bases of the junction unmatched. Germline CDR1 is SGHRS and CDR2 is YFSETQ. CDR3 length: 16 residues. CDR3 in DNA: TGCGCCAGCAGCTTAGGTGGCCAGGGGGCAGGAGATACGCAGTATTTT. Amino acid sequence: CASSLGGQGAGDTQYF. Drawing the rest from reference TRBV5-1 and TRBJ2-3, the complete variable domain is KAGVTQTPRYLIKTRGQQVTLSCSPISGHRSVSWYQQTPGQGLQFLFEYFSETQRNKGNFPGRFSGRQFSNSRSEMNVSTLELGDSALYLCASSLGGQGAGDTQYFGPGTRLTVL.